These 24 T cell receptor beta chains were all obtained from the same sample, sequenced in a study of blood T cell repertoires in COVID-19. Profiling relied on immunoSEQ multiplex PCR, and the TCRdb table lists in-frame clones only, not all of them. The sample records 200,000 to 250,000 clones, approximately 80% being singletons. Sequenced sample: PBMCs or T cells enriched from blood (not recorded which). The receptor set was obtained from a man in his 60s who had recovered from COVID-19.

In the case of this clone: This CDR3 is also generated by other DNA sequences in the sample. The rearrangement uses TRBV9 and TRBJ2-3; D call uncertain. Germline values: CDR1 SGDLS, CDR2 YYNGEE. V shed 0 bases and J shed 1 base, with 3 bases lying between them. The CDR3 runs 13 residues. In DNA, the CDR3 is TGTGCCAGCAGCGTAGGAGGCACAGATACGCAGTATTTT. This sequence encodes CASSVGGTDTQYF.

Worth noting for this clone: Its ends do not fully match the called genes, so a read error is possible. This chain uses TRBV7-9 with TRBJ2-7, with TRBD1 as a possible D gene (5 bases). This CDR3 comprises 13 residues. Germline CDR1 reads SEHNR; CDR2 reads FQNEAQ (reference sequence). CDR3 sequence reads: CASSPREATGTGF. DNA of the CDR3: TGTGCCAGCAGCCCCAGGGAAGCAACAGGCACAGGCTTC.

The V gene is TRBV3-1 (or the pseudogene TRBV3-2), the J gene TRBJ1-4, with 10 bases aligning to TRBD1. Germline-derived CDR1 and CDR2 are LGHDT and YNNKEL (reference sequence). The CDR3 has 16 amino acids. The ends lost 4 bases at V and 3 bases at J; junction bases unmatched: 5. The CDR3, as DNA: TGTGCCAGCAGCCCGTGGACAGGGGGGTCTAATGAAAAACTGTTTTTT. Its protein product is CASSPWTGGSNEKLFF.

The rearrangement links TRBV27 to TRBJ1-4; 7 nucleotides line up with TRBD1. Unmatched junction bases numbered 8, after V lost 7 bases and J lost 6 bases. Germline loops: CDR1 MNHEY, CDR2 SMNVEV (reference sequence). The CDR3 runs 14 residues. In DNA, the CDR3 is TGTGCCAGCAAGCCCATAGGGACAGATGAAAAACTGTTTTTT. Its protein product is CASKPIGTDEKLFF. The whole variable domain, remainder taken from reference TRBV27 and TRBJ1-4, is EAQVTQNPRYLITVTGKKLTVTCSQNMNHEYMSWYRQDPGLGLRQIYYSMNVEVTDKGDVPEGYKVSRKEKRNFPLILESPSPNQTSLYFCASKPIGTDEKLFFGSGTQLSVL.

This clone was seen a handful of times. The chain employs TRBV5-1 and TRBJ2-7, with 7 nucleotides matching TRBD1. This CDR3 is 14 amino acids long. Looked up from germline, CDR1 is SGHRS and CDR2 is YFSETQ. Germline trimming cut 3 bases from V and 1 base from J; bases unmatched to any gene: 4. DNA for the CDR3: TGCGCCAGCAGCTGGGACAGCCGATCCTACGAGCAGTACTTC. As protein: CASSWDSRSYEQYF.

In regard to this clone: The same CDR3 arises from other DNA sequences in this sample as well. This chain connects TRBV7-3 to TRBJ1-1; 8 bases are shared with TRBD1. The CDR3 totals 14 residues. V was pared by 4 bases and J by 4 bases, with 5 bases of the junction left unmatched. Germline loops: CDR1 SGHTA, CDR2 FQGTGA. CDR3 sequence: CASSSTGGVTEAFF. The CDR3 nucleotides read TGTGCCAGCAGCTCCACAGGGGGGGTCACTGAAGCTTTCTTT.

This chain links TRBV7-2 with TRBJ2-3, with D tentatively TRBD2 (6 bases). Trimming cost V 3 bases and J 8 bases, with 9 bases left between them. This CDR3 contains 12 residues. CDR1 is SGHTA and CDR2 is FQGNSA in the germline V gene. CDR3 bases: TGTGCCAGCAGCTTCCCGCGGGGTACGCAGTATTTT. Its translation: CASSFPRGTQYF.

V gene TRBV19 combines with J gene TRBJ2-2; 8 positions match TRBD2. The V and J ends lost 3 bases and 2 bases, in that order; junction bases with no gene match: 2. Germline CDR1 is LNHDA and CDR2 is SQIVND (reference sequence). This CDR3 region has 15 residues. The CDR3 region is CASSIAGGNTGELFF. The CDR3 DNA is TGTGCCAGTAGTATCGCGGGGGGCAACACCGGGGAGCTGTTTTTT.

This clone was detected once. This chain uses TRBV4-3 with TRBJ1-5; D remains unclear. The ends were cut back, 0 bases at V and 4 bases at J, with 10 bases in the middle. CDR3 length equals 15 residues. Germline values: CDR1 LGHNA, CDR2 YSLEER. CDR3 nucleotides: TGCGCCAGCAGCCAAGATGGTGGCAGGAATCAGCCCCAGCATTTT. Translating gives CASSQDGGRNQPQHF.

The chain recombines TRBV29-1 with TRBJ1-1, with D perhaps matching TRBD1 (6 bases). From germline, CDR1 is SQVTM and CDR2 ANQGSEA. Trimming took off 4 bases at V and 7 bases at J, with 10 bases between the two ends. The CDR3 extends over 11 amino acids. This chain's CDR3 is CSVVVRGEAFF. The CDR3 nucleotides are TGCAGCGTTGTCGTCAGGGGTGAAGCTTTCTTT.

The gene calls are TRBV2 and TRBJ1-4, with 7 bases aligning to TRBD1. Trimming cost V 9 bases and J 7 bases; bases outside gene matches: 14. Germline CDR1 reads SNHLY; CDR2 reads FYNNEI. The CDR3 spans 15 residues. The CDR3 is CASALTGFPGEKLFF. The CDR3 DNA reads TGTGCCAGTGCGCTGACAGGGTTTCCTGGTGAAAAACTGTTTTTT.

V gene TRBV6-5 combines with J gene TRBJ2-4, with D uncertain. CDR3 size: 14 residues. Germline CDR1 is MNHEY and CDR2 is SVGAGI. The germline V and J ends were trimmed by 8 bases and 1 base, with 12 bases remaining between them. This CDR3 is CASARLGAKNIQYF. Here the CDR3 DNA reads TGTGCCAGCGCACGTCTCGGGGCCAAAAACATTCAGTACTTC.

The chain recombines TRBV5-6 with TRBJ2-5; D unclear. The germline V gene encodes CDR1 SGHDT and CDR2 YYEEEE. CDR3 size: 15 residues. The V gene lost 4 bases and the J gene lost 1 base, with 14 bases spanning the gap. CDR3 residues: CASSGLGTSQETQYF. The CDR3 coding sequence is TGTGCCAGCAGCGGCCTGGGCACAAGCCAAGAGACCCAGTACTTC.

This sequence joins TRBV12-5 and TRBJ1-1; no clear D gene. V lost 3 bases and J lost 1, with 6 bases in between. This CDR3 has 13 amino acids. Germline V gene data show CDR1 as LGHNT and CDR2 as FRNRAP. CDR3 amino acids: CASGFQANTEAFF. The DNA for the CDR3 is TGTGCTAGTGGTTTCCAGGCGAACACTGAAGCTTTCTTT.

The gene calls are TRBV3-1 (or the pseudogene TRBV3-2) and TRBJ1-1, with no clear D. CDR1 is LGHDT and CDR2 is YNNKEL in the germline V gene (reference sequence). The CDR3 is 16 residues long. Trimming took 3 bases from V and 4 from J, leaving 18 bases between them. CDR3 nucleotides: TGTGCCAGCAGCCACGTTGGTGAGGGCCGTCGCACTGAAGCTTTCTTT. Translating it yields CASSHVGEGRRTEAFF.

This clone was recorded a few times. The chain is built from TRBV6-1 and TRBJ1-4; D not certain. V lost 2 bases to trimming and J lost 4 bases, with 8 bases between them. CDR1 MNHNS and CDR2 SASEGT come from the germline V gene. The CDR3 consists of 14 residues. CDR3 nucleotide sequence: TGTGCCAGCAGTGAACAGGCCCTTAATGAAAAACTGTTTTTT. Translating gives CASSEQALNEKLFF.

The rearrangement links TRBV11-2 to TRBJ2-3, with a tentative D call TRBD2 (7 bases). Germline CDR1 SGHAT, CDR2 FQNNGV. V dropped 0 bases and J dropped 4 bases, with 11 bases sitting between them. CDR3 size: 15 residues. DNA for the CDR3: TGTGCCAGCAGCTTAGATGGGGGGGGGCCAGATACGCAGTATTTT. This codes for CASSLDGGGPDTQYF.

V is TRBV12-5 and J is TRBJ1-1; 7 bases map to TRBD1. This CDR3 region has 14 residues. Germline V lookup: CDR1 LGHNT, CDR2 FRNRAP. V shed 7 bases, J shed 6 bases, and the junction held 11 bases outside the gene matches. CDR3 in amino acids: CASASTGVGAEAFF. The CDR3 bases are TGTGCTAGTGCTTCAACAGGGGTGGGGGCTGAAGCTTTCTTT.

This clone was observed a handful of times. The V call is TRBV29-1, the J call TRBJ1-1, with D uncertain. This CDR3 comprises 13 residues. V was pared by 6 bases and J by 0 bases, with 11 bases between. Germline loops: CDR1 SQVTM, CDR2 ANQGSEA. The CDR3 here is CSVTIGLNTEAFF. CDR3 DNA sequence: TGCAGCGTAACGATTGGCTTGAACACTGAAGCTTTCTTT.

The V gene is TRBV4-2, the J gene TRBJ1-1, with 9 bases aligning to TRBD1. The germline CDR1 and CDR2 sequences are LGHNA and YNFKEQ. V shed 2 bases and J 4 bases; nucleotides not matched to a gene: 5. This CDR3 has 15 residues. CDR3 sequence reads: CASSQTGTGFTEAFF. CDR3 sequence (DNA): TGTGCCAGCAGCCAAACGGGGACAGGGTTCACTGAAGCTTTCTTT.

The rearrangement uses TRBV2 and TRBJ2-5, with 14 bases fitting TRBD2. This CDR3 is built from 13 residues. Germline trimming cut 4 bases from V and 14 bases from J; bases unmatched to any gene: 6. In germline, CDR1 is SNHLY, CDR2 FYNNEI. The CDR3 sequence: CASSGGLAGDQYF. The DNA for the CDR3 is TGTGCCAGCAGTGGGGGACTAGCGGGGGATCAATACTTC.

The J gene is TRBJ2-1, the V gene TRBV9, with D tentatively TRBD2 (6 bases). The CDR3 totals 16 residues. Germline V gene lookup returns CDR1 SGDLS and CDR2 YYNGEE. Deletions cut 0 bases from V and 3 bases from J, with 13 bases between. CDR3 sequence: CASSVDGGNHYNEQFF. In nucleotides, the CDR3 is TGTGCCAGCAGCGTAGACGGGGGAAACCACTACAATGAGCAGTTCTTC.

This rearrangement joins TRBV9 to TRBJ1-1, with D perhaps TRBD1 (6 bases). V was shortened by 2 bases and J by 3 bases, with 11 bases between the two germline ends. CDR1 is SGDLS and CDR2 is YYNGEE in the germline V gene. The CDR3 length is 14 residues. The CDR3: CASSVENRDTEAFF. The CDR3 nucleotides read TGTGCCAGCAGCGTCGAAAACAGGGACACTGAAGCTTTCTTT.

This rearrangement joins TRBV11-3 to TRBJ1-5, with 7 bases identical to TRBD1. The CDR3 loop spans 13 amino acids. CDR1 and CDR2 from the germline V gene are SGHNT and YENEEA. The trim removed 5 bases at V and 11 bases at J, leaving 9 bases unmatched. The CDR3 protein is CASSDQTGSAQHF. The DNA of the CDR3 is TGTGCCAGCAGCGACCAGACAGGGTCGGCCCAGCATTTT. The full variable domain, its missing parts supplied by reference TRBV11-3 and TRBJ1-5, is EAGVVQSPRYKIIEKKQPVAFWCNPISGHNTLYWYLQNLGQGPELLIRYENEEAVDDSQLPKDRFSAERLKGVDSTLKIQPAELGDSAVYLCASSDQTGSAQHFGDGTRLSIL.